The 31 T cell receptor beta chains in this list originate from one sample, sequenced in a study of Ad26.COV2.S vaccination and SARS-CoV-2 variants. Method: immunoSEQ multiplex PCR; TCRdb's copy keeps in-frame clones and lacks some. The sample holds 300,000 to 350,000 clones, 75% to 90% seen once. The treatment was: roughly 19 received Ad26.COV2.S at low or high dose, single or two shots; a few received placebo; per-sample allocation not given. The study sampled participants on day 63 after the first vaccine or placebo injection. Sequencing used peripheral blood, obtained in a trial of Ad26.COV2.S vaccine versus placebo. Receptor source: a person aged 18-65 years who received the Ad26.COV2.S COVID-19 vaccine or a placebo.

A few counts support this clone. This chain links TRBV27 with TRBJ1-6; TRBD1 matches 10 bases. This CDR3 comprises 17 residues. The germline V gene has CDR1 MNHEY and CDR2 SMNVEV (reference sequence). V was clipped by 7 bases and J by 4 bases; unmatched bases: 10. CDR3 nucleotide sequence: TGTGCCAGCAAACCTGCGACAGGGGGCGGTTATAATTCACCCCTCCACTTT. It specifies CASKPATGGGYNSPLHF.

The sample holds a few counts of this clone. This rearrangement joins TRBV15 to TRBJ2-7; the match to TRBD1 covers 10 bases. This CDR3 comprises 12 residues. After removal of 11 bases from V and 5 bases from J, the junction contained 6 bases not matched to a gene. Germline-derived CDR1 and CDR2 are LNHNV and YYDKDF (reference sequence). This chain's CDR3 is CAAGTGVDEQYF. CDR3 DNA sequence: TGTGCCGCCGGGACAGGGGTGGACGAGCAGTACTTC.

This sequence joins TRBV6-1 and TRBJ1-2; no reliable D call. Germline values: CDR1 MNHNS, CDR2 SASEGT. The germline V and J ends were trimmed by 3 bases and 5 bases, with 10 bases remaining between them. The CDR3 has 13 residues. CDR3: CASSDPAGYGYTF. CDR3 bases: TGTGCCAGCAGTGATCCGGCGGGGTATGGCTACACCTTC.

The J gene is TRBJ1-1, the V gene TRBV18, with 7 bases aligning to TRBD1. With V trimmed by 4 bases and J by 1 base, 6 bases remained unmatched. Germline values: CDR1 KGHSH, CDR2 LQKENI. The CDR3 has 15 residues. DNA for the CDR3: TGTGCCAGCTCACTTGACAGGGTCGGGAACACTGAAGCTTTCTTT. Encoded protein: CASSLDRVGNTEAFF. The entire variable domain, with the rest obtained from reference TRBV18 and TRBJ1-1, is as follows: NAGVMQNPRHLVRRRGQEARLRCSPMKGHSHVYWYRQLPEEGLKFMVYLQKENIIDESGMPKERFSAEFPKEGPSILRIQQVVRGDSAAYFCASSLDRVGNTEAFFGQGTRLTVV.

The CDR3 DNA is TGTGCCTGGAGTGGCGGGTTAACTAGCGGGCAAGGAGAGACCCAGTACTTC. It yields the protein CAWSGGLTSGQGETQYF. The chain links TRBV30 to TRBJ2-5, with TRBD2 identical over 9 bases. The CDR3 length is 17 residues. Germline V CDR1 and CDR2: GTSNPN, SVGIG (reference sequence). The J segment lost 4 bases and the V segment lost 1 base, leaving 13 bases of the junction unmatched.

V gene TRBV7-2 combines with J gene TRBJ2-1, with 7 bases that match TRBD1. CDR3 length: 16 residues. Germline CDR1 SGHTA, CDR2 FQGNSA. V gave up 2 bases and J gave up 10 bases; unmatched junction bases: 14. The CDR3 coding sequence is TGTGCCAGCAGCTTAACGTCAGGGGGTCTACTAACGGAGCAGTTCTTC. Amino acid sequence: CASSLTSGGLLTEQFF.

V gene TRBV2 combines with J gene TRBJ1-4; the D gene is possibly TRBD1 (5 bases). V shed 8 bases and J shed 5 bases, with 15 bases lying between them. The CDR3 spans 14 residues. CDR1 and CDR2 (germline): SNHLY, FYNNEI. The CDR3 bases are TGTGCCAGCCTAGGCGACAGCAACAATGAAAAACTGTTTTTT. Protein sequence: CASLGDSNNEKLFF. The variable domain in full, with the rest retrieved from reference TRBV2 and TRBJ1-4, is EPEVTQTPSHQVTQMGQEVILRCVPISNHLYFYWYRQILGQKVEFLVSFYNNEISEKSEIFDDQFSVERPDGSNFTLKIRSTKLEDSAMYFCASLGDSNNEKLFFGSGTQLSVL.

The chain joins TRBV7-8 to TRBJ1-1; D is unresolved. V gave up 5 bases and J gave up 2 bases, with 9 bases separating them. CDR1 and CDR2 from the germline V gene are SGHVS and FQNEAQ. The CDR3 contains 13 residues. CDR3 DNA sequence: TGTGCCAGCAGCCCGACCCGTAACACTGAAGCTTTCTTT. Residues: CASSPTRNTEAFF.

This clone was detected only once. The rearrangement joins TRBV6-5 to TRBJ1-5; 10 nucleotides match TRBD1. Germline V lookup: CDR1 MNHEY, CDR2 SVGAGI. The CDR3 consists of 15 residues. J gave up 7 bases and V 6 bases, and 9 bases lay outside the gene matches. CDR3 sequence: CASRVDRGSSQPQHF. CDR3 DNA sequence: TGTGCCAGCAGGGTGGACAGGGGGTCTTCCCAGCCCCAGCATTTT.

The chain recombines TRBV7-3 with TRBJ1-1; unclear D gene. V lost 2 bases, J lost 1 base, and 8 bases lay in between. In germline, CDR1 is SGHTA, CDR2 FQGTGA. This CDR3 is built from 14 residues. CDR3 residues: CASSLEVTNTEAFF. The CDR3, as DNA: TGTGCCAGCAGCTTAGAAGTGACGAACACTGAAGCTTTCTTT.

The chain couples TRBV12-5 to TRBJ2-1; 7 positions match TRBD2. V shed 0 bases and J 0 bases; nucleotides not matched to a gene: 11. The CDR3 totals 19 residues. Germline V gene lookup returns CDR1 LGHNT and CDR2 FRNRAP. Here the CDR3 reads CASGLVLGSGESSYNEQFF. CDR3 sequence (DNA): TGTGCTAGTGGTTTGGTATTAGGGAGCGGGGAGAGCTCCTACAATGAGCAGTTCTTC. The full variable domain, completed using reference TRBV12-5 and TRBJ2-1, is DARVTQTPRHKVTEMGQEVTMRCQPILGHNTVFWYRQTMMQGLELLAYFRNRAPLDDSGMPKDRFSAEMPDATLATLKIQPSEPRDSAVYFCASGLVLGSGESSYNEQFFGPGTRLTVL.

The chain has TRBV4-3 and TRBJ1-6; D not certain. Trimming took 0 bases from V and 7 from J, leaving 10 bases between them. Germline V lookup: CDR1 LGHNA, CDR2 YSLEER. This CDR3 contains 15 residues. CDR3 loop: CASSQDRVANSPLHF. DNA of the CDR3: TGCGCCAGCAGCCAAGATCGGGTTGCGAATTCACCCCTCCACTTT.

CDR3 nucleotide sequence: TGCAGCGTTGGACAGGGGGAGAACACTGAAGCTTTCTTT. It yields the protein CSVGQGENTEAFF. This sequence joins TRBV29-1 and TRBJ1-1, with 9 positions matching TRBD1. The germline gives CDR1 SQVTM, CDR2 ANQGSEA. The junction had 1 base not matched to a gene; V was cut back by 4 bases and J by 1 base. CDR3 length: 13 amino acids. The full variable domain, its missing parts supplied by reference TRBV29-1 and TRBJ1-1, is SAVISQKPSRDICQRGTSLTIQCQVDSQVTMMFWYRQQPGQSLTLIATANQGSEATYESGFVIDKFPISRPNLTFSTLTVSNMSPEDSSIYLCSVGQGENTEAFFGQGTRLTVV.

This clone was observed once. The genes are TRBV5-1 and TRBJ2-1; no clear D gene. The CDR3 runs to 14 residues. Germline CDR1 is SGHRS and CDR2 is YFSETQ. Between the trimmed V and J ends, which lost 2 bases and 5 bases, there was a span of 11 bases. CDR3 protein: CASSFSGSDNEQFF. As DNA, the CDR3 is TGCGCCAGCAGCTTTAGTGGTTCGGACAATGAGCAGTTCTTC.

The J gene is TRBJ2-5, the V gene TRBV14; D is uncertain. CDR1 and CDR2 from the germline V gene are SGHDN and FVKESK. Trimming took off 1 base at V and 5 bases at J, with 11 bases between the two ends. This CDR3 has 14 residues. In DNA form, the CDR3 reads TGTGCCAGCAGCCAAGTCCGGGCTCAGGAGACCCAGTACTTC. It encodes CASSQVRAQETQYF. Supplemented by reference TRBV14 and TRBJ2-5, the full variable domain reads EAGVTQFPSHSVIEKGQTVTLRCDPISGHDNLYWYRRVMGKEIKFLLHFVKESKQDESGMPNNRFLAERTGGTYSTLKVQPAELEDSGVYFCASSQVRAQETQYFGPGTRLLVL.

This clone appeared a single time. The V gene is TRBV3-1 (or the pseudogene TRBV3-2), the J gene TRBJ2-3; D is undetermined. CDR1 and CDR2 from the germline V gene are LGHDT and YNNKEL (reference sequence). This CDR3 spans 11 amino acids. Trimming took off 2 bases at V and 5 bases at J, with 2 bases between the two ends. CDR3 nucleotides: TGTGCCAGCAGCCAAATAGATACGCAGTATTTT. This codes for CASSQIDTQYF.

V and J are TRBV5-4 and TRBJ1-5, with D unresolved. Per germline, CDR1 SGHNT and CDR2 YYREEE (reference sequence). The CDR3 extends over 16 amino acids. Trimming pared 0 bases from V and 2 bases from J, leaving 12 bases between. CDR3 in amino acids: CASSLVPGMGNQPQHF. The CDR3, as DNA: TGTGCCAGCAGCTTGGTTCCAGGCATGGGCAATCAGCCCCAGCATTTT.

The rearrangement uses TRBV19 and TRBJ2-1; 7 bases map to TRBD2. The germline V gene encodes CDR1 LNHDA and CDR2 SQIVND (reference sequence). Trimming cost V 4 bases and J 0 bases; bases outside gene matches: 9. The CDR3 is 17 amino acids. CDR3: CASSTYLAANSYNEQFF. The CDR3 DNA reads TGTGCCAGTAGTACCTACCTAGCGGCCAACTCCTACAATGAGCAGTTCTTC.

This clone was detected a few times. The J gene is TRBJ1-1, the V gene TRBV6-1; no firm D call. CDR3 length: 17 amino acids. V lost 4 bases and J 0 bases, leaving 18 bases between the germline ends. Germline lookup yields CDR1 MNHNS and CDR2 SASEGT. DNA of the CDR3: TGTGCCAGCAGTGCTAGGGCGGAATGGGGTTTGAACACTGAAGCTTTCTTT. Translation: CASSARAEWGLNTEAFF.

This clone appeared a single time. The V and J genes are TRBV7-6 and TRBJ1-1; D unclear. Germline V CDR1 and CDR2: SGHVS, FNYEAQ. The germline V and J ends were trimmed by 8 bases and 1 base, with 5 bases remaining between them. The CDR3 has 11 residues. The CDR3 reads CASRANTEAFF. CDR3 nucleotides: TGTGCCAGCCGGGCGAACACTGAAGCTTTCTTT.

As DNA, the CDR3 is TGTGCCAGCAGCCTTCAGAGCGGGGGGGCAACAGATACGCAGTATTTT. It yields the protein CASSLQSGGATDTQYF. The chain recombines TRBV3-1 (or the pseudogene TRBV3-2) with TRBJ2-3, with TRBD2 identical over 10 bases. This CDR3 contains 16 residues. Germline loops: CDR1 LGHDT, CDR2 YNNKEL (reference sequence). After removal of 4 bases from V and 3 bases from J, the junction contained 7 bases not matched to a gene.

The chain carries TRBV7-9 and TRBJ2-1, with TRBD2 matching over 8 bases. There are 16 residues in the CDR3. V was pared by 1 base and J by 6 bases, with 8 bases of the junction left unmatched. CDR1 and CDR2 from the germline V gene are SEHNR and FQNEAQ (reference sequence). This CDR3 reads CASSLGFLAGTNEQFF. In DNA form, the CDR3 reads TGTGCCAGCAGCTTAGGTTTCCTAGCGGGTACCAATGAGCAGTTCTTC.

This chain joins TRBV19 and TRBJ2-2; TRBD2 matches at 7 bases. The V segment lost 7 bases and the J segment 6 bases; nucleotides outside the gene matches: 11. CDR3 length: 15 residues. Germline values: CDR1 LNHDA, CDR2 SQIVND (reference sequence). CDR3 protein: CASKVGGFEAGELFF. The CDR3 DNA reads TGTGCCAGTAAGGTGGGGGGGTTTGAGGCCGGGGAGCTGTTTTTT.

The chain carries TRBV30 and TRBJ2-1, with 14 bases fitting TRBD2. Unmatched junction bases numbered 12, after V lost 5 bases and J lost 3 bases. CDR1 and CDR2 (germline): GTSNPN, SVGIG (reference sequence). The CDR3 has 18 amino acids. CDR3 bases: TGTGCCTGGTCGTCCGGGACTAGCGGGAGCCTGCTCTACAATGAGCAGTTCTTC. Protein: CAWSSGTSGSLLYNEQFF. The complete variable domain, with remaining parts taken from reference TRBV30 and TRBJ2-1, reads SQTIHQWPATLVQPVGSPLSLECTVEGTSNPNLYWYRQAAGRGLQLLFYSVGIGQISSEVPQNLSASRPQDRQFILSSKKLLLSDSGFYLCAWSSGTSGSLLYNEQFFGPGTRLTVL.

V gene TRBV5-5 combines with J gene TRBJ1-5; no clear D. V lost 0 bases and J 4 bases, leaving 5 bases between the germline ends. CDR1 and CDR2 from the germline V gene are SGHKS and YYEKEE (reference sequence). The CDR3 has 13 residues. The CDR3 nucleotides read TGTGCCAGCAGCTTGGGGCTTAATCAGCCCCAGCATTTT. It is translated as CASSLGLNQPQHF.

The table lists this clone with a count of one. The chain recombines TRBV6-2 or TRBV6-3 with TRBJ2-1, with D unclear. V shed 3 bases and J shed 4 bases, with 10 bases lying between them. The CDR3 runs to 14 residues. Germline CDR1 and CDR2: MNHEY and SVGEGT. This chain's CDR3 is CASSYRRTYNEQFF. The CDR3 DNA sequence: TGTGCCAGCAGTTATAGACGGACGTACAATGAGCAGTTCTTC.

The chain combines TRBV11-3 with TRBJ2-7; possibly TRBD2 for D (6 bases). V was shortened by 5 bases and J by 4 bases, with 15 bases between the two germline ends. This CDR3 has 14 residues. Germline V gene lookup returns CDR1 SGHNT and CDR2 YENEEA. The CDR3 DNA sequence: TGTGCCAGCAGCCTAGGAGGGCCAGGATACGAGCAGTACGTC. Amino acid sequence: CASSLGGPGYEQYV.

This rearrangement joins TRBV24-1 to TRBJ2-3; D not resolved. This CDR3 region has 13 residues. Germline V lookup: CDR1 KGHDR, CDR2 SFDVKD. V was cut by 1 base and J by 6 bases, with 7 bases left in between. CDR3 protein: CATSDFLGDTQYF. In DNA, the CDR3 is TGTGCCACCAGTGATTTTCTGGGGGATACGCAGTATTTT.

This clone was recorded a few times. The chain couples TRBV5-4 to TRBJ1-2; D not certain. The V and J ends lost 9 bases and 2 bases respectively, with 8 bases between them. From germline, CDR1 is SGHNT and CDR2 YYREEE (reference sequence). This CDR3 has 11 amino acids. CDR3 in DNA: TGTGCCACGGATGAGAACTATGGCTACACCTTC. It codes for CATDENYGYTF.

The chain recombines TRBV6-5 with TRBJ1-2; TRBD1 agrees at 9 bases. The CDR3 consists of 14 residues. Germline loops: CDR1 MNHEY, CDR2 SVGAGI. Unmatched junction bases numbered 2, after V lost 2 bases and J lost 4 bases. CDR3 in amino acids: CASSYEGQGYGYTF. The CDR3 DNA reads TGTGCCAGCAGTTACGAGGGACAGGGCTATGGCTACACCTTC.

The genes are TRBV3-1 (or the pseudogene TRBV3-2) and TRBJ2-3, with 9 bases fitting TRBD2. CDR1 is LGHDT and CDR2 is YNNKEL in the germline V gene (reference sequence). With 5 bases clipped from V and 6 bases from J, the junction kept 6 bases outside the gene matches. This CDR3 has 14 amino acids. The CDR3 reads CASSSRLAGDTQYF. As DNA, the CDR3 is TGTGCCAGCAGCTCCCGCCTAGCGGGGGATACGCAGTATTTT.